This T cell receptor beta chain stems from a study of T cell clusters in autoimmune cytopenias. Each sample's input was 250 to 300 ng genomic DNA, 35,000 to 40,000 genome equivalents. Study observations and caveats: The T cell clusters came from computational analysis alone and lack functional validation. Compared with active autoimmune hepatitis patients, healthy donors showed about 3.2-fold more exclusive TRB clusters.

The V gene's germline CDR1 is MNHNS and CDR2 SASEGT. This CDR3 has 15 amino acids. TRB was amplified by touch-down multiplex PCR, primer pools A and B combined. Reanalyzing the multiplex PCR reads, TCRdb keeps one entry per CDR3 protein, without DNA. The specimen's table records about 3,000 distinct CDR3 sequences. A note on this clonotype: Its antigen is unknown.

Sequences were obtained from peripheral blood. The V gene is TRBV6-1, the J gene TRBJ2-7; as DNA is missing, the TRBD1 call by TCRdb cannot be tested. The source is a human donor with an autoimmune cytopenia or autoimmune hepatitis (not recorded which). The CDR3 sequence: CAILGPGQGFYEQYF.